This T cell receptor (beta chain) was found in a study of breast tumors, draining lymph nodes, adjacent tissues. The study, taken as a whole, reports: Tumor TCR diversity was below lymph nodes but above nontumor tissue. Luminal-like breast cancer showed significantly higher tumor–nontumor repertoire similarity than basal-like. Most tumor T cells seemingly derive from lymph node, then expand in tumor. Data only fit, rather than demonstrated, lymph node origin of most tumor T cells.

In its sample, this clonotype was seen many times. The antigen remains undetermined. Axillary draining lymph nodes of breast cancer patients supplied the node samples. The germline V gene has CDR1 SGHNT and CDR2 YYREEE (reference sequence). Trimming removed 0 bases from V and 7 bases from J, with 7 bases in between. The CDR3 sequence is 13 residues long. Via MiXCR, TCRdb re-called the multiplex PCR reads, giving one row per CDR3 protein. The sample records 200,000 to 250,000 distinct CDR3 sequences, around 35% being singletons. Sequenced material: axillary lymph node tissue. The TCR originated in a female donor with breast cancer. Some clones in this sample may be carry-over from other donors' samples. V is TRBV5-4 and J is TRBJ2-2; D unclear. The CDR3 nucleotides read TGTGCCAGCAGCTTGGGTAGTGACGGGGAGCTGTTTTTT. The encoded protein is CASSLGSDGELFF.